The rows below give T cell receptor beta chains drawn from one sample of a study of OX40 agonist ivuxolimab in advanced cancers. TCRdb's copy holds only in-frame clones and misses some; the assay was immunoSEQ multiplex PCR. The table lists 70,000 or so clones, more than 70% of them singletons. The sample here was CD4+ or CD8+ T cells sorted from blood, taken in a trial of the OX40 agonist ivuxolimab. These receptors were taken from an adult with an advanced solid tumor such as melanoma, head and neck, liver or kidney cancer. The CDR3 runs from the conserved cysteine through the conserved F or W. The order of the fields is V gene, D gene, J gene, clone size, CDR3 DNA, CDR3 protein. D genes are given only for firm matches. The listing skips clone size in some rows; elsewhere it reads once, few, many or a size class.

V: TRBV6-6
D: -
J: TRBJ2-1
size: -
DNA: TGTGCCAGCAGCCTCGAACAGGGTTTAGTTGAGCAGTTCTTC
CDR3: CASSLEQGLVEQFF

V: TRBV18
D: -
J: TRBJ1-1
size: -
DNA: TGTGCCAGCTCAATCCAAAGGGCCACTGAAGCTTTCTTT
CDR3: CASSIQRATEAFF

V: TRBV15
D: -
J: TRBJ1-5
size: -
DNA: TGTGCCACCAGCAGAGTCTCGGCAGGGCCTTTTTATGACAATCAGCCCCAGCATTTT
CDR3: CATSRVSAGPFYDNQPQHF

V: TRBV2
D: TRBD2
J: TRBJ2-7
size: -
DNA: TGTGCCAGCAGTGAAAAGGCTAGCGGGACAGAGCAGTACTTC
CDR3: CASSEKASGTEQYF

V: TRBV7-8
D: -
J: TRBJ2-7
size: -
DNA: TGTGCCAGCAGCTCCCGGGGCCCAATCTACGAGCAGTACTTC
CDR3: CASSSRGPIYEQYF

V: TRBV10-3
D: -
J: TRBJ1-2
size: few
DNA: TGTGCCATCCATGCGGCACCCGATGCTAACTATGGCTACACCTTC
CDR3: CAIHAAPDANYGYTF

V: TRBV5-1
D: -
J: TRBJ2-6
size: -
DNA: TGCGCCAGCAGCTTGATCCCCTCTGGGGCCAACGTCCTGACTTTC
CDR3: CASSLIPSGANVLTF

V: TRBV9
D: -
J: TRBJ2-3
size: -
DNA: TGTGCCAGCTCTCGGGACTGGGCCCGCACAGATACGCAGTATTTT
CDR3: CASSRDWARTDTQYF

V: TRBV5-1
D: -
J: TRBJ1-3
size: -
DNA: TGCGCCAGCAGCTTGGCCGAGGGAAACACCATATATTTT
CDR3: CASSLAEGNTIYF

V: TRBV28
D: -
J: TRBJ1-1
size: -
DNA: TGTGCCAGCAGTTTAGGGTACGAAGCTTTCTTT
CDR3: CASSLGYEAFF

V: TRBV21-1
D: -
J: TRBJ2-7
size: -
DNA: TGTGCCAGCAGCAAAGAAGGGCAGGCCTACGAGCAGTACTTC
CDR3: CASSKEGQAYEQYF

V: TRBV4-1
D: -
J: TRBJ2-7
size: -
DNA: TGCGCCAGCAGCCGACGGGACGGAGGCTACGAGCAGTACTTC
CDR3: CASSRRDGGYEQYF

V: TRBV5-1
D: -
J: TRBJ2-2
size: few
DNA: TGCGCCAGCAGCTTACAGGGAATTGTCGGGGAGCTGTTTTTT
CDR3: CASSLQGIVGELFF

V: TRBV19
D: -
J: TRBJ1-1
size: -
DNA: TGTGCCAGTAGTATAGCTTCTGGATCAAATTGGGCTGAAGCTTTCTTT
CDR3: CASSIASGSNWAEAFF

V: TRBV6-4
D: TRBD1
J: TRBJ1-2
size: -
DNA: TGTGCCAGCAGTTACCGACAGGGGGCGGACTATGGCTACACCTTC
CDR3: CASSYRQGADYGYTF

V: TRBV6-1
D: -
J: TRBJ2-7
size: -
DNA: TGTGCCAGCATCGCCGGGACAAACTACGAGCAGTACTTC
CDR3: CASIAGTNYEQYF

V: TRBV4-1
D: -
J: TRBJ1-1
size: -
DNA: TGCGCCAGCAGCCAAGATTTCGCGCAGTTCACTGAAGCTTTCTTT
CDR3: CASSQDFAQFTEAFF

V: TRBV5-4
D: -
J: TRBJ2-3
size: -
DNA: TGTGCCAGCAGCTTGGCGGGGCAGGGACGAGCAGATACGCAGTATTTT
CDR3: CASSLAGQGRADTQYF

V: TRBV7-2
D: -
J: TRBJ1-1
size: -
DNA: TGTGCCAGCAGCTTGGCTGTCGGGCTCAGGAACACTGAAGCTTTCTTT
CDR3: CASSLAVGLRNTEAFF

V: TRBV14
D: -
J: TRBJ2-1
size: -
DNA: TGTGCCAGCAGCCAACTCAGGCCACAGAGCTCCTACAATGAGCAGTTCTTC
CDR3: CASSQLRPQSSYNEQFF

V: TRBV7-2
D: TRBD2
J: TRBJ2-7
size: once
DNA: TGTGCCAGCAGCTTCAGCGGGATCAATTACGAGCAGTACTTC
CDR3: CASSFSGINYEQYF

V: TRBV5-8
D: TRBD2
J: TRBJ2-6
size: -
DNA: TGTGCCAGCAGCTTACTAGCGGGAGGGCGAGGGGCCAACGTCCTGACTTTC
CDR3: CASSLLAGGRGANVLTF